This T cell receptor beta chain was captured by sequencing in a study of post-analysis software for immune sequencing data. With respect to this clonotype: Its antigen is currently unknown. The junction differs from germline at one of its ends, possibly a read error.

Study-wide points: Diversity measured as normalized Chao1 was significantly lower in multiple sclerosis patients than in controls. TRBV5-6, TRBV5-1 and TRBV20-1 belonged to a set of a handful of TRBV segments that were more frequent in patients than controls.

Germline V gene data show CDR1 as SQVTM and CDR2 as ANQGSEA. The CDR3 consists of 14 residues. Unique molecular identifiers featured in each of the TCR beta cDNA libraries. A single record per CDR3 protein comes from TCRdb applying MiXCR to the PCR reads. The sample consists of roughly 540,000 distinct CDR3 sequences, about a third of them appearing once. The chain uses TRBV29-1 and TRBJ2-5; D unresolved. This TCR came from a girl between 2 and 17 years old with multiple sclerosis. The specimen was blood. CDR3 protein: CSVESNPGGETQYF. Written as DNA, the CDR3 is TGCAGCGTAGAAAGCAACCCTGGCGGAGAGACCCAGTACTTT.